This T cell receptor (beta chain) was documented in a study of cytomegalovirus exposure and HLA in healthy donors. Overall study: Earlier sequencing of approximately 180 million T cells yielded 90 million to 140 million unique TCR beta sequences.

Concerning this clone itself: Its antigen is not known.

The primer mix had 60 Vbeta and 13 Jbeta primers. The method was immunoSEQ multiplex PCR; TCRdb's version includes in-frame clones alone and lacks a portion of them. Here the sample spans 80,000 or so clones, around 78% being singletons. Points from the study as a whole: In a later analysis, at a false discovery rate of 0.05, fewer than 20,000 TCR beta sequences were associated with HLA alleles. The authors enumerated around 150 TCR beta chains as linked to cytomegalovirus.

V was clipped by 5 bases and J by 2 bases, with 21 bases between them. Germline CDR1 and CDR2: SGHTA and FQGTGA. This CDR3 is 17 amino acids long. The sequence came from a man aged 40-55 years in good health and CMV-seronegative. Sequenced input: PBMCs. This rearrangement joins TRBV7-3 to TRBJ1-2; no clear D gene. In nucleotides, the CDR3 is TGTGCCAGCAGCCCTTATATGCCCTCAGGAGGCAACTATGGCTACACCTTC. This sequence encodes CASSPYMPSGGNYGYTF.